This T cell receptor beta chain was documented in a study of T cell responses to AZD1222 COVID-19 vaccine. Study observations and caveats: Close to half of all spike-specific TCRs reportedly target regions of the variants that are unmutated.

Sequencing used immunoSEQ multiplex PCR; TCRdb keeps in-frame clones, though not all of them. The table lists 150,000 to 200,000 clones, about nine tenths of them singletons. Regarding this clone: Its antigen remains unidentified.

With 1 base removed from V and 8 bases from J, the gap between germline ends came to 9 bases. Germline values: CDR1 SGHAT, CDR2 FQNNGV. This CDR3 has 13 residues. V usage is TRBV11-2 and J usage is TRBJ2-1; D is unclear. This TCR was recovered from an adult in good health. Material: peripheral blood, obtained on day 0 of AZD1222 vaccination. CDR3 loop: CASSLALQDEQFF. CDR3 nucleotide sequence: TGTGCCAGCAGCTTAGCCCTGCAGGATGAGCAGTTCTTC.